This record covers a single T cell receptor beta chain. The CDR3 is 11 amino acids. Per the germline V gene, CDR1 is DFQATT and CDR2 is SNEGSKA (reference sequence). The repertoire was sequenced with immunoSEQ multiplex PCR; TCRdb's copy has only in-frame clones and lacks some. The sample holds under 45,000 clones; approximately 94% are singletons and the top ten take less than 0.75%. This specimen comes from a study of T cell changes during pregnancy in multiple sclerosis. This sample comprised CD4+ T cells from peripheral blood mononuclear cells, obtained in the third trimester of pregnancy. The rearrangement uses TRBV20-1 and TRBJ2-5; a possible D gene is TRBD2 (5 bases). The sequence was obtained from a female donor with multiple sclerosis, enrolled in a pregnancy study. Here the CDR3 DNA reads TGCAGCCCCGGCGGGCAAGAGACCCAGTACTTC. It codes for CSPGGQETQYF.